Presented here are 8 T cell receptor beta chains from one specimen sequenced in a study of naive and memory T cell subsets. The library had UMIs added by 3' ligation of an oligonucleotide to TCR cDNA. Ligated cDNA underwent four rounds of PCR with nested alpha and beta constant region primers and SP2. TCRdb itself ran the 5' RACE reads through MiXCR, one entry per CDR3 protein. The data contain 57,000 or so distinct CDR3 sequences, over 7% of them seen just once; the ten biggest clones take up around 10%. The receptors shown here come from a male donor in good health.

This chain joins TRBV9 and TRBJ2-3, with D unresolved. V was clipped by 0 bases and J by 6 bases, with 2 bases between them. There are 11 residues in the CDR3. Looked up from germline, CDR1 is SGDLS and CDR2 is YYNGEE. The DNA of the CDR3 is TGTGCCAGCAGCGTAGAGGATACGCAGTATTTT. This sequence encodes CASSVEDTQYF.

This clonotype was observed many times. The rearrangement joins TRBV3-1 to TRBJ2-1, with 9 bases identical to TRBD2. The CDR3 totals 15 residues. Trimming removed 1 base from V and 16 bases from J; junction bases left unmatched: 14. From germline, CDR1 is LGHDT and CDR2 YNNKEL (reference sequence). CDR3 residues: CASSQVDLAGLKYFF. In nucleotides, the CDR3 is TGTGCCAGCAGCCAAGTTGATCTAGCGGGACTCAAATACTTCTTC.

The rearrangement links TRBV23-1 to TRBJ1-1; D ambiguous. TRBV23-1 is an ORF for which the function is uncertain. Trimming took off 0 bases at V and 1 base at J, with 9 bases between the two ends. The CDR3 length is 15 residues. DNA of the CDR3: TGCGCCAGCAGTCAATCGAGCGAGAGGAACACTGAAGCTTTCTTT. As protein: CASSQSSERNTEAFF.

This clonotype was found many times. The chain uses TRBV24-1 and TRBJ2-1; the D gene is possibly TRBD1 (5 bases). CDR3 length: 14 residues. Germline-derived CDR1 and CDR2 are KGHDR and SFDVKD. Trimming took 4 bases from V and 6 from J, leaving 12 bases between them. CDR3 amino acids: CATSDYDRGNEQFF. CDR3 DNA sequence: TGTGCCACCAGTGACTATGACAGAGGCAATGAGCAGTTCTTC.

This clonotype has more than one count but fewer than ten. J is TRBJ2-1 and V is TRBV19; 14 nucleotides line up with TRBD2. Germline assignment: CDR1 LNHDA and CDR2 SQIVND (reference sequence). Trimming cost V 5 bases and J 9 bases; bases outside gene matches: 3. CDR3 length: 14 amino acids. CDR3 nucleotide sequence: TGTGCCAGTAGTGGACTAGCGGGGGGCGGTGAGCAGTTCTTC. It translates to CASSGLAGGGEQFF. The full variable domain, completed using reference TRBV19 and TRBJ2-1, is DGGITQSPKYLFRKEGQNVTLSCEQNLNHDAMYWYRQDPGQGLRLIYYSQIVNDFQKGDIAEGYSVSREKKESFPLTVTSAQKNPTAFYLCASSGLAGGGEQFFGPGTRLTVL.

J is TRBJ1-1 and V is TRBV2; D not resolved. The CDR3 runs to 12 residues. Germline V gene lookup returns CDR1 SNHLY and CDR2 FYNNEI. With 7 bases removed from V and 4 bases from J, the gap between germline ends came to 10 bases. Here the CDR3 reads CASTRQTTEAFF. The DNA of the CDR3 is TGTGCCAGCACCAGGCAAACCACTGAAGCTTTCTTT.

V usage is TRBV14 and J usage is TRBJ2-6; weak D call: TRBD1 (6 bases). V was trimmed by 6 bases and J by 0 bases, leaving 12 bases between them. CDR3 size: 16 residues. Germline CDR1 reads SGHDN; CDR2 reads FVKESK. The CDR3 sequence: CASRLGQPSGANVLTF. CDR3 in DNA: TGTGCCAGCAGGCTGGGACAACCCTCTGGGGCCAACGTCCTGACTTTC.

This clonotype was detected ten times or more. The V and J genes are TRBV6-1 and TRBJ2-3; D perhaps matches TRBD2 (6 bases). CDR1 and CDR2 (germline): MNHNS, SASEGT. This CDR3 has 14 amino acids. Deletions cut 1 base from V and 3 bases from J, with 8 bases between. CDR3 nucleotides: TGTGCCAGCAGTGAAGGACTAGAGACAGATACGCAGTATTTT. It codes for CASSEGLETDTQYF.